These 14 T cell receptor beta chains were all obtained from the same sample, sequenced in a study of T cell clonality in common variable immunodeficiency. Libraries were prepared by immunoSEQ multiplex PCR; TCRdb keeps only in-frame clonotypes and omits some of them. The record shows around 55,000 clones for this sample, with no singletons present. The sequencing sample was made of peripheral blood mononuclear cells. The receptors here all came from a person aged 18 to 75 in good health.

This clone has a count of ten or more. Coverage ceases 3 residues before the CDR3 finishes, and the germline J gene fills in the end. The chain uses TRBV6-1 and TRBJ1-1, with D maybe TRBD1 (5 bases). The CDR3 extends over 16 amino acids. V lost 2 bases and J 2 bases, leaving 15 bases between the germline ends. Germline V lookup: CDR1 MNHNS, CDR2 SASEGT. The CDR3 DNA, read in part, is TGTGCCAGCAGTGAATTCGGAGGGCAGGGCAACACTGAA. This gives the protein CASSEFGGQGNTE. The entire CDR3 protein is CASSEFGGQGNTEAFF.

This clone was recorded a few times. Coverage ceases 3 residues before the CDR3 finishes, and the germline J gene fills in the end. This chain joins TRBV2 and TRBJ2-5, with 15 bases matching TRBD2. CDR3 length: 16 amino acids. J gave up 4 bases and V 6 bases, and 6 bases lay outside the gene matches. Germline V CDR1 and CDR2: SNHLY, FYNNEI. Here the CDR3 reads CASRGTSGGSRETQYF. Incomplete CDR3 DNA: TGTGCCAGCAGGGGGACTAGCGGGGGGTCCAGAGAGACC.

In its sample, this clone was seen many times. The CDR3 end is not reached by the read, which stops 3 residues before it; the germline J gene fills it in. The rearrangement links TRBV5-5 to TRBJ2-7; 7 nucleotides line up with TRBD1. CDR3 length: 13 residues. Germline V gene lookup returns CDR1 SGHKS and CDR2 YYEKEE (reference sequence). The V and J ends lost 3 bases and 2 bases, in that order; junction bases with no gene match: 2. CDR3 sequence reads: CASSYQGAYEQYF. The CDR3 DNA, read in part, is TGTGCCAGCAGCTACCAGGGGGCCTACGAG. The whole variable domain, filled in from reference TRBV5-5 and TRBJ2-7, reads DAGVTQSPTHLIKTRGQQVTLRCSPISGHKSVSWYQQVLGQGPQFIFQYYEKEERGRGNFPDRFSARQFPNYSSELNVNALLLGDSALYLCASSYQGAYEQYFGPGTRLTVT.

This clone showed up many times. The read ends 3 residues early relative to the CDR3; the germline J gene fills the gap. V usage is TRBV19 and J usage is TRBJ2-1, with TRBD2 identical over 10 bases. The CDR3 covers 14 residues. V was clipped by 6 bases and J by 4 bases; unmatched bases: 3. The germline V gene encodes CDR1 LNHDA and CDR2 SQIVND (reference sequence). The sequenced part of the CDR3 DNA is TGTGCCAGTAGACGAGCGGGAGGGTACAATGAG. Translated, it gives CASRRAGGYNE. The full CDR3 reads CASRRAGGYNEQFF.

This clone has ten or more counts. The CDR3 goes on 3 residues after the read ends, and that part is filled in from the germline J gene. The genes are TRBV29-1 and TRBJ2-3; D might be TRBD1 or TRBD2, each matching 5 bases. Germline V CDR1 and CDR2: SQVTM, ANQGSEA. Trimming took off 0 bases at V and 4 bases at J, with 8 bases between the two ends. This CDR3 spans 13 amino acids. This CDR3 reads CSVEDRGADTQYF. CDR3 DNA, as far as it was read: TGCAGCGTTGAAGATAGGGGAGCAGATACG.

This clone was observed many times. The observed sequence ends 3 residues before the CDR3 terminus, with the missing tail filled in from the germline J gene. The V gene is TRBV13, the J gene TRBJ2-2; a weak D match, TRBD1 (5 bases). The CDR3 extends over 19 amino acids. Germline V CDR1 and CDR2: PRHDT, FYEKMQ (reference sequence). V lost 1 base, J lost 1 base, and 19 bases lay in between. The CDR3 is CASSLVSLGQQENTGELFF. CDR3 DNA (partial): TGTGCCAGCAGCTTAGTGTCATTGGGGCAACAAGAGAACACCGGGGAG.

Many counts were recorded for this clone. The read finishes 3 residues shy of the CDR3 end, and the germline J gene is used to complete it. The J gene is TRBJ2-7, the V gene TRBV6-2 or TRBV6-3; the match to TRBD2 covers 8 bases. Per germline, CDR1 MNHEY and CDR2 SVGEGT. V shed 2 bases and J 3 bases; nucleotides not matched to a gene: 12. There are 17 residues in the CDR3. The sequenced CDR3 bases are TGTGCCAGCAGTTACCCGACACGGGCGGGGGGCCTCTACGAG. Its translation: CASSYPTRAGGLYE. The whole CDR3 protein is CASSYPTRAGGLYEQYF.

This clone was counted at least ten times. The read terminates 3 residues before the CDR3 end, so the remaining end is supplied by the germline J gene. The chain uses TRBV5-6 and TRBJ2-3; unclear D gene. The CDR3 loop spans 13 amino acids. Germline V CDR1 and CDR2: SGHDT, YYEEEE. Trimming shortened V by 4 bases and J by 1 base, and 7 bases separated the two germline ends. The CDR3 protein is CASSLLRTDTQYF. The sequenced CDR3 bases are TGTGCCAGCAGCCTACTCCGCACAGATACG.

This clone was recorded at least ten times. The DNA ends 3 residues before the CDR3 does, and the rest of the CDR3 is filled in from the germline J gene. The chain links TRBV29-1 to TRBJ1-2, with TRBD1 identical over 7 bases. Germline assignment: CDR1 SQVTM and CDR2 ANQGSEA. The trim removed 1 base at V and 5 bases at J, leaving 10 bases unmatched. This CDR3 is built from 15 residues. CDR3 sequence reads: CSVEASPRQGYGYTF. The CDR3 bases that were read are TGCAGCGTTGAAGCCTCTCCGAGACAGGGATATGGC.

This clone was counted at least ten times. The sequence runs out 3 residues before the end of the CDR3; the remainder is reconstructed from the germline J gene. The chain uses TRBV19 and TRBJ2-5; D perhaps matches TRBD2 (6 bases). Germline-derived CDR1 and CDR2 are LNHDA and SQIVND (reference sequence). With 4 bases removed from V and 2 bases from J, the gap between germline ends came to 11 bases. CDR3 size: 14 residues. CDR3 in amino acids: CASSNPGLQETQYF. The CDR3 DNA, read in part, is TGTGCCAGTAGTAATCCTGGACTACAAGAGACC.

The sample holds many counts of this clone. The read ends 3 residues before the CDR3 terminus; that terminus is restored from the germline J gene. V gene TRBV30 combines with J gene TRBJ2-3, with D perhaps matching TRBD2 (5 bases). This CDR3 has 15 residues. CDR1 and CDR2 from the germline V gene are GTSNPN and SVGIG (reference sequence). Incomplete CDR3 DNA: TGTGCCTGGAGTGTGGGGTCGTCGGGGTATGAGACG. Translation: CAWSVGSSGYET. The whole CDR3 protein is CAWSVGSSGYETQYF.

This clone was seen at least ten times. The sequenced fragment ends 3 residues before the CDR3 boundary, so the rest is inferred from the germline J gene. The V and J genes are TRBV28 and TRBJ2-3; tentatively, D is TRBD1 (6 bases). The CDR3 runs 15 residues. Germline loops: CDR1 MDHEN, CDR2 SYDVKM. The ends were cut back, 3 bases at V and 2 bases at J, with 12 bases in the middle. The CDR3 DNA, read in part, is TGTGCCAGCAGTTTTATCGGGACACCCACAGATACG. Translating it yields CASSFIGTPTDT. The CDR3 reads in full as CASSFIGTPTDTQYF.

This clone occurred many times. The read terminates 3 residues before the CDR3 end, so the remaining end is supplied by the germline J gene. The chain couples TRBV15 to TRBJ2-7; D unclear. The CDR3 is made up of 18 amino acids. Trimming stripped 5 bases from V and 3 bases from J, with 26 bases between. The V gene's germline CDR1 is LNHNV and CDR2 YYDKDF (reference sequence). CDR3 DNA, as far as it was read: TGTGCCACCAGCCCCCACACACGTCCGGCAGGTTTTATCTACGAG. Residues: CATSPHTRPAGFIYE. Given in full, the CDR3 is CATSPHTRPAGFIYEQYF.

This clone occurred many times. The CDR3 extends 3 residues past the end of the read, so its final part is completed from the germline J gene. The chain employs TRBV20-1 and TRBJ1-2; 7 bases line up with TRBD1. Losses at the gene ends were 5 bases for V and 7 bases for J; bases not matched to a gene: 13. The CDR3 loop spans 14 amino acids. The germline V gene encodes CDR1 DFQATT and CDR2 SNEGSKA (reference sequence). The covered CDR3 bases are TGCAGTGCTGCCCCAGACAGGGTGCTCTTTGGC. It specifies CSAAPDRVLFG. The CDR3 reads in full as CSAAPDRVLFGYTF.